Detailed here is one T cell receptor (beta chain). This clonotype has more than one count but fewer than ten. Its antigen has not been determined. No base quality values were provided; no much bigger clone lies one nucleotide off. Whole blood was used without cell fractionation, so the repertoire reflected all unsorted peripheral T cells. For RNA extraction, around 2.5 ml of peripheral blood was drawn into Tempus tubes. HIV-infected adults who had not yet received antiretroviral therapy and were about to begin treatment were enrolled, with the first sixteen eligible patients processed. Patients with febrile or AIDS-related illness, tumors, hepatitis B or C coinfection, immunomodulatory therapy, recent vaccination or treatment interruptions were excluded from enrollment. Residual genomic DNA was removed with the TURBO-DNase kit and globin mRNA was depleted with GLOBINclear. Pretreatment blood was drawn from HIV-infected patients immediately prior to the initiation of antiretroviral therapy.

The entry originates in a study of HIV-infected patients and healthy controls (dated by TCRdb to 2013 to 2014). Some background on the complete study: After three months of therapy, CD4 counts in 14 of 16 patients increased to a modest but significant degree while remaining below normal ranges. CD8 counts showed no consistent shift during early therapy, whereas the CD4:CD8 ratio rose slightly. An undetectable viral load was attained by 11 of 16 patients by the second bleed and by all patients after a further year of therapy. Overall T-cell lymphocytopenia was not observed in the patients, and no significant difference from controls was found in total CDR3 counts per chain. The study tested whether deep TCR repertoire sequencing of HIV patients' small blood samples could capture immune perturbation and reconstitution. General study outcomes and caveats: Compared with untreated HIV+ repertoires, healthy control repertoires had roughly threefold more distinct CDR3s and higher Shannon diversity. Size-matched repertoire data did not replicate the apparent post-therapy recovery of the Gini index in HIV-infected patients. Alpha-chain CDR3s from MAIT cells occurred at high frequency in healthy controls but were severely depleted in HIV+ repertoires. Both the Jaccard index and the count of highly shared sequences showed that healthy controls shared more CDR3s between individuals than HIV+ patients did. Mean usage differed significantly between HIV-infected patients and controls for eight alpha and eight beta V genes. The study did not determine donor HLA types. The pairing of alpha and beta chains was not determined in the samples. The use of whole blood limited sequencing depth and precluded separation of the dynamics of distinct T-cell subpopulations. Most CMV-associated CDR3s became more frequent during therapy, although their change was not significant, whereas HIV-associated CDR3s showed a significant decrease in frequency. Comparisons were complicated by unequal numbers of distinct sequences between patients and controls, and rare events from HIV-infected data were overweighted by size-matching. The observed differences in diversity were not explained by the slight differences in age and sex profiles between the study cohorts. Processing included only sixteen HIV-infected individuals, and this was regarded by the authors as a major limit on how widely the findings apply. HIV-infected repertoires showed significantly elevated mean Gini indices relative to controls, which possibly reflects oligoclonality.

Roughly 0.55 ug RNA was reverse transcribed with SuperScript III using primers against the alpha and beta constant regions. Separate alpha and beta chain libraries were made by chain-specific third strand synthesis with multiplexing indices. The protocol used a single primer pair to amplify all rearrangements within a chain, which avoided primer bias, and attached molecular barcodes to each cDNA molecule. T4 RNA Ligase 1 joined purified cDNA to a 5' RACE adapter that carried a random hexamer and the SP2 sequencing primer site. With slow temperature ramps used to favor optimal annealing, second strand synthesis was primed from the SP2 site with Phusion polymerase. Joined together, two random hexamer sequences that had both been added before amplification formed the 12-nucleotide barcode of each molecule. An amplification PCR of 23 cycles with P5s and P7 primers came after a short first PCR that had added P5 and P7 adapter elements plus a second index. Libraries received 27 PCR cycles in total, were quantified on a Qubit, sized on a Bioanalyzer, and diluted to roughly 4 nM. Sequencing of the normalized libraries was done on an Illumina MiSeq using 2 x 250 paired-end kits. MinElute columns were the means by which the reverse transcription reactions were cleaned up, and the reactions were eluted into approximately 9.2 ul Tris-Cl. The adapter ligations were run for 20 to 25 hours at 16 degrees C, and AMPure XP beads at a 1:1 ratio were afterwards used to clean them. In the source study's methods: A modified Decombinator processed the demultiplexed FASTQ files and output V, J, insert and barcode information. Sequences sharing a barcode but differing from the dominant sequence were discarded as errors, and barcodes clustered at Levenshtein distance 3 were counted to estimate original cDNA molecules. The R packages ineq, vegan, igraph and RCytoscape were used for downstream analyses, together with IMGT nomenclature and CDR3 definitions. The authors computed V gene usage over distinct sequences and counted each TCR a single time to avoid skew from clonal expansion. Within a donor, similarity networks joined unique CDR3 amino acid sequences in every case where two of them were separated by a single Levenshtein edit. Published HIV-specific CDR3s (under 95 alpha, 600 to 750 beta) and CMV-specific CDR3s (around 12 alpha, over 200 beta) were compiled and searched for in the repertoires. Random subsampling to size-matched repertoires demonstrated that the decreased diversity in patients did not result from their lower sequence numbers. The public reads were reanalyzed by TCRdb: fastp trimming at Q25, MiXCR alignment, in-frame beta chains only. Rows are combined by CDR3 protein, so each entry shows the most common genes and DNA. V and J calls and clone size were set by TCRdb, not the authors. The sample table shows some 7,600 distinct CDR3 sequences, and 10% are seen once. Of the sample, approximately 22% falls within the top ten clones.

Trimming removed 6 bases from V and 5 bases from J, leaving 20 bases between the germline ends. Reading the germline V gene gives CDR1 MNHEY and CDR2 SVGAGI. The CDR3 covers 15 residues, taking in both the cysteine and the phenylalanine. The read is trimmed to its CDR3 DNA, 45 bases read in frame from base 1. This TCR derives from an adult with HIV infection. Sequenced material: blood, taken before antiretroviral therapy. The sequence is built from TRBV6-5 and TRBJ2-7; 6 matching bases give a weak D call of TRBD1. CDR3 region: CASSYIQTGSNEQYF. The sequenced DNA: TGTGCCAGCAGCTACATACAAACAGGGTCGAACGAGCAGTACTTC.